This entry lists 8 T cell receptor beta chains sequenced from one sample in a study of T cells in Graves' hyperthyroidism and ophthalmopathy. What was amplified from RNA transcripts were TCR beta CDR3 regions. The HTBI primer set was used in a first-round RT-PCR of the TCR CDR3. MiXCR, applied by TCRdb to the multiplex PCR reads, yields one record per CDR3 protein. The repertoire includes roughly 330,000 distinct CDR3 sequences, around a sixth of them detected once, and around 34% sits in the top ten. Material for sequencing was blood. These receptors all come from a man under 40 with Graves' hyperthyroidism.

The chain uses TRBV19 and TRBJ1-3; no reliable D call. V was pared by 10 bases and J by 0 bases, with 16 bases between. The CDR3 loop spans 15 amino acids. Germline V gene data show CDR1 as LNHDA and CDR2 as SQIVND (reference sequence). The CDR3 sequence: CATGMEVHSGNTIYF. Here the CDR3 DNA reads TGTGCCACCGGAATGGAGGTTCACTCTGGAAACACCATATATTTT.

CDR3 sequence reads: CASSPASGAKNIQYF. The CDR3 DNA reads TGTGCCAGCAGCCCCGCTTCTGGAGCCAAAAACATTCAGTACTTC. This sequence joins TRBV12-3 or TRBV12-4 and TRBJ2-4; D call uncertain. V shed 6 bases and J shed 0 bases, with 12 bases lying between them. The CDR3 sequence is 15 residues long.

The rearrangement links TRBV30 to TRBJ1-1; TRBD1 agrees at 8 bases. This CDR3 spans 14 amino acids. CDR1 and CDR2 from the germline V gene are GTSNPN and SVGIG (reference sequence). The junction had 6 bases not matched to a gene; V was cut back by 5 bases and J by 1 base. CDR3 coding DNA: TGTGCCTGGGAGACCGGGACAGGGAACACTGAAGCTTTCTTT. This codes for CAWETGTGNTEAFF. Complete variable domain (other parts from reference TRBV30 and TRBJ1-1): SQTIHQWPATLVQPVGSPLSLECTVEGTSNPNLYWYRQAAGRGLQLLFYSVGIGQISSEVPQNLSASRPQDRQFILSSKKLLLSDSGFYLCAWETGTGNTEAFFGQGTRLTVV.

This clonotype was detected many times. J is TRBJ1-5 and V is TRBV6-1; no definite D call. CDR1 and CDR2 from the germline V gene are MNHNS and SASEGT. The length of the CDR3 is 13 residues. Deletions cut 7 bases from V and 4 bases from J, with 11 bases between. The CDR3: CASTRGPNQPQHF. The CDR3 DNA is TGTGCCAGCACCCGCGGACCAAATCAGCCCCAGCATTTT.

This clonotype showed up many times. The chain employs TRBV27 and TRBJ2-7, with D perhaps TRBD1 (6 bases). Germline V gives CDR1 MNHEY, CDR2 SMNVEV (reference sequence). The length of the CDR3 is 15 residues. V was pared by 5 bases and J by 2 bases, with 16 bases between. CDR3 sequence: CASSRLGQITYEQYF. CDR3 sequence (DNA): TGTGCCAGCAGTAGACTCGGACAGATCACCTACGAGCAGTACTTC.

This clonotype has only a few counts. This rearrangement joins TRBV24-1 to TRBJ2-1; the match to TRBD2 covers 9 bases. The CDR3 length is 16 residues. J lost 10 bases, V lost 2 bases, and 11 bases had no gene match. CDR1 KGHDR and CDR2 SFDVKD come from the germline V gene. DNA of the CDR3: TGTGCCACCAGTGATTCGTCACTAGCGGGTCTTGGGGAGCAGTTCTTC. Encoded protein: CATSDSSLAGLGEQFF.

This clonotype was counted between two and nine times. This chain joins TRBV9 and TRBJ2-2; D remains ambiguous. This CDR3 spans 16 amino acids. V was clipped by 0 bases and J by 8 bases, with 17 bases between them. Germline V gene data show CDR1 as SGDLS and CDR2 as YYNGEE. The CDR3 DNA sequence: TGTGCCAGCAGCGTAGAGGGCTCCCATCGGGTAGGGGAGCTGTTTTTT. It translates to CASSVEGSHRVGELFF.

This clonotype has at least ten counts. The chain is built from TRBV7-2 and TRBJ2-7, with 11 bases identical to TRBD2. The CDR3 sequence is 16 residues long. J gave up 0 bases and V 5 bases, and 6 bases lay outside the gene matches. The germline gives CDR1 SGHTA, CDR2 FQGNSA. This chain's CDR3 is CASSLGTSGSSYEQYF. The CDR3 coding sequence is TGTGCCAGCAGCCTGGGGACTAGCGGAAGCTCCTACGAGCAGTACTTC.